The entry below gives a single T cell receptor beta chain sequence along with its context. Its antigen is still unknown. The sample belongs to a study of a mutant IDH1 vaccine in newly diagnosed glioma. As for time point: week 23, last vaccination. The study gave 300 ug of mutant IDH1 20-mer peptide per vaccine dose, with topical imiquimod. This CDR3 is 13 amino acids long. The germline V gene has CDR1 SGHRS and CDR2 YFSETQ. With 0 bases removed from V and 5 bases from J, the gap between germline ends came to 6 bases. Clones were read by immunoSEQ multiplex PCR, and TCRdb kept only the in-frame ones, dropping some. The sample lists approximately 79,000 clones; about 85% were seen once.

The chain combines TRBV5-1 with TRBJ1-5; D perhaps matches TRBD1 (5 bases). Source: PBMCs, taken from a glioma patient whose treatment included an IDH1 peptide vaccine. The receptor was derived from a woman aged 45-65 years with glioma. CDR3 residues: CASSLEGHQPQHF. The CDR3 DNA reads TGCGCCAGCAGCTTGGAGGGGCATCAGCCCCAGCATTTT.